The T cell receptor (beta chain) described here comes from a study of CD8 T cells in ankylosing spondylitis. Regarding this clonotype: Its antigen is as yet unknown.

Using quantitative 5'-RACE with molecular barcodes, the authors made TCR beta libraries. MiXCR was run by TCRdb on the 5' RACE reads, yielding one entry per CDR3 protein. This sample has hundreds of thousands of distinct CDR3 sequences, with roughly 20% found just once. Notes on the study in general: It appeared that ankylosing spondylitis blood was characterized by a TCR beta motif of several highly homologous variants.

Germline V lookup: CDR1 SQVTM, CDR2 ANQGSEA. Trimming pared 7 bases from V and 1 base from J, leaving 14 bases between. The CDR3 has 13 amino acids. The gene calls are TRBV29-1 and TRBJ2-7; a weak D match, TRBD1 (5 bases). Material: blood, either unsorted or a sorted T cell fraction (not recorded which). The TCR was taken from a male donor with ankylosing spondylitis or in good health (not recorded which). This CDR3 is CSAVKDTSYEQYF. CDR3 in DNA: TGCAGCGCAGTCAAGGACACATCCTACGAGCAGTACTTC.